This entry lists 8 T cell receptor beta chains sequenced from one sample in a study of CD8 T cells in Susac syndrome. A quantity of roughly 0.5 to 1 ug RNA underwent reverse transcription using random hexamers. MiXCR, applied by TCRdb to the immunoSEQ multiplex PCR reads, yields one record per CDR3 protein. The table includes 130,000 or so distinct CDR3 sequences, 80% detected once. Sequenced: CD8+ T cells from PBMCs. Every receptor here comes from a human donor with multiple sclerosis.

This clonotype has just a few counts. Its ends do not fully match the called genes, so a read error is possible. This sequence joins TRBV7-9 and TRBJ2-7; D could derive from TRBD1 or TRBD2 (5 bases each). This CDR3 is built from 15 residues. CDR1 is SEHNR, CDR2 FQNEAQ, per germline (reference sequence). In DNA, the CDR3 is TGTGCCAGCACCCCCGGGGCTAACTACTCCTACGAGCAGTATTTC. Protein sequence: CASTPGANYSYEQYF. Variable domain in full (rest from reference TRBV7-9 and TRBJ2-7): DTGVSQNPRHKITKRGQNVTFRCDPISEHNRLYWYRQTLGQGPEFLTYFQNEAQLEKSRLLSDRFSAERPKGSFSTLEIQRTEQGDSAMYLCASTPGANYSYEQYFGPGTRLTVT.

The chain is built from TRBV19 and TRBJ1-3; D is ambiguous. V was clipped by 4 bases and J by 8 bases, with 9 bases between them. This CDR3 contains 12 residues. Germline lookup yields CDR1 LNHDA and CDR2 SQIVND (reference sequence). DNA for the CDR3: TGTGCCAGTAGTACTGGAACCTACACCATATATTTT. Translation: CASSTGTYTIYF.

The chain carries TRBV28 and TRBJ2-2; no definite D call. In germline, CDR1 is MDHEN, CDR2 SYDVKM. V was pared by 3 bases and J by 0 bases, with 23 bases between. The CDR3 is 20 amino acids. CDR3 nucleotide sequence: TGTGCCAGCAGTTTTGCCCTTTCGGCCAACTCGGATACGAACACCGGGGAGCTGTTTTTT. It is translated as CASSFALSANSDTNTGELFF.

This clonotype appeared once. The chain has TRBV13 and TRBJ2-1, with D uncertain. Trimming left V 0 bases short and J 7 bases short, with 4 bases between. The V gene's germline CDR1 is PRHDT and CDR2 FYEKMQ (reference sequence). This CDR3 contains 12 residues. This CDR3 reads CASSLGQNEQFF. In nucleotides, the CDR3 is TGTGCCAGCAGCTTAGGCCAGAATGAGCAGTTCTTC.

V is TRBV5-4 and J is TRBJ1-1; 9 bases are a match to TRBD1. The CDR3 has 16 amino acids. Germline V gene lookup returns CDR1 SGHNT and CDR2 YYREEE (reference sequence). V trimming: 0 bases; J trimming: 0 bases; junction bases outside the gene matches: 3. CDR3 coding DNA: TGTGCCAGCAGCTTGGGGACAGGGGCCCTGAACACTGAAGCTTTCTTT. Its protein is CASSLGTGALNTEAFF.

V is TRBV6-4 and J is TRBJ2-1; 10 nucleotides agree with TRBD2. The germline CDR1 and CDR2 sequences are MRHNA and SNTAGT. The CDR3 has 15 amino acids. J lost 4 bases, V lost 10 bases, and 10 bases had no gene match. CDR3 amino acids: CATPSTSGIYNEQFF. CDR3 nucleotide sequence: TGTGCCACCCCCAGCACTAGCGGGATTTACAATGAGCAGTTCTTC.

The chain carries TRBV4-1 and TRBJ1-1; D gene unclear. This CDR3 is built from 16 residues. Between the trimmed V and J ends, which lost 0 bases and 0 bases, there was a span of 11 bases. Germline V gene sequence: CDR1 MGHRA, CDR2 YSYEKL. CDR3 nucleotide sequence: TGCGCCAGCAGCCAAGATTGGAACAGAATGAACACTGAAGCTTTCTTT. Protein sequence: CASSQDWNRMNTEAFF.

The chain is built from TRBV7-9 and TRBJ1-1, with D possibly TRBD1 on 5 matching bases. Germline CDR1 and CDR2: SEHNR and FQNEAQ (reference sequence). V lost 2 bases to trimming and J lost 2 bases, with 18 bases between them. CDR3 length equals 17 residues. This CDR3 is CASSLFGQGSFNTEAFF. The CDR3 DNA is TGTGCCAGCAGCTTATTCGGGCAGGGATCCTTTAACACTGAAGCTTTCTTT.